This is a list of T cell receptor beta chains from one sample in a study of T cell responses to AZD1222 COVID-19 vaccine. Using immunoSEQ multiplex PCR, the repertoire was profiled, and TCRdb retains in-frame clones only, with some absent. The sample consists of under 200,000 clones, over 85% of them appearing once. Sequencing was performed on peripheral blood, taken 28 days after the second dose of the MenACWY control vaccine. Receptors were obtained from an adult who received the MenACWY meningococcal vaccine as a control. CDR3s include the opening cysteine and the closing phenylalanine or tryptophan. D genes are given only for firm matches. The listing skips clone size in some rows; elsewhere it reads once, few, many or a size class.

d_call clone_size j_call v_call cdr3_aa cdr3_nt
. many TRBJ2-7 TRBV2 CASSGGGGRDEQYF TGTGCCAGCAGTGGGGGAGGGGGGAGAGACGAGCAGTACTTC
TRBD2 once TRBJ2-1 TRBV3-1/TRBV3-2 CASSKSGRGYNEQFF TGTGCCAGCAGCAAGAGCGGGAGGGGCTACAATGAGCAGTTCTTC
. . TRBJ2-7 TRBV19 CASSNQGSLSYEQYF TGTGCCAGTAGTAACCAGGGGTCTCTTTCCTACGAGCAGTACTTC
. . TRBJ1-2 TRBV7-9 CASSLDGTRNYGYTF TGTGCCAGCAGCTTAGATGGTACTCGAAACTATGGCTACACCTTC
. . TRBJ2-2 TRBV7-2 CASSLEGSLSTGELFF TGTGCCAGCAGCTTAGAGGGCTCTCTGTCCACCGGGGAGCTGTTTTTT
. once TRBJ1-3 TRBV29-1 CSVELVRGNTIYF TGCAGCGTTGAACTGGTGCGGGGAAACACCATATATTTT
. . TRBJ2-2 TRBV19 CASTPRGDTGELFF TGTGCCAGTACCCCAAGGGGGGACACCGGGGAGCTGTTTTTT
. . TRBJ2-5 TRBV15 CATSGHFQETQYF TGTGCCACCAGCGGACACTTCCAAGAGACCCAGTACTTC
. . TRBJ1-4 TRBV6-5 CASSYSTVTSTEKLFF TGTGCCAGCAGTTACTCGACAGTGACAAGTACTGAAAAACTGTTTTTT
. . TRBJ1-3 TRBV6-6 CASRTQVLSGNTIYF TGTGCCAGCAGGACACAGGTACTCTCTGGAAACACCATATATTTT
. few TRBJ1-1 TRBV13 CASSLATDTEAFF TGTGCCAGCAGCTTAGCCACCGACACTGAAGCTTTCTTT
TRBD1 . TRBJ2-3 TRBV5-1 CASSRTGRDPTDTQYF TGCGCCAGCAGCAGGACAGGGCGGGATCCCACAGATACGCAGTATTTT
TRBD2 . TRBJ2-3 TRBV19 CASNPGLAGSTDTQYF TGTGCCAGTAACCCAGGACTAGCGGGGTCCACAGATACGCAGTATTTT
. . TRBJ2-1 TRBV19 CASSPRGEQFF TGTGCCAGTAGTCCCCGGGGGGAGCAGTTCTTC
. . TRBJ1-2 TRBV19 CASSAQGKTYGYTF TGTGCCAGTAGTGCCCAGGGAAAAACTTATGGCTACACCTTC
. . TRBJ2-5 TRBV6-4 CASSDLRAPNRTQYF TGTGCCAGCAGTGACCTCCGGGCCCCTAATAGGACCCAGTACTTC
TRBD1 . TRBJ1-1 TRBV13 CASSYYTGGTEAFF TGTGCCAGCAGCTATTATACAGGGGGCACTGAAGCTTTCTTT
. . TRBJ1-2 TRBV27 CATWGGYGYTF TGTGCCACCTGGGGGGGCTATGGCTACACCTTC
. . TRBJ1-3 TRBV30 CAWSGDPVVSGNTIYF TGTGCCTGGAGTGGAGATCCCGTTGTGTCTGGAAACACCATATATTTT
TRBD2 . TRBJ2-7 TRBV5-6 CASSGTSGSNEQYF TGTGCCAGCAGCGGAACTAGCGGGAGTAACGAGCAGTACTTC
TRBD2 once TRBJ2-5 TRBV5-8 CASTMDGTNQETQYF TGTGCCAGCACCATGGACGGGACTAACCAAGAGACCCAGTACTTC
. . TRBJ2-7 TRBV12-3/TRBV12-4 CASSWQGTYEQYF TGTGCCAGCAGTTGGCAGGGAACCTACGAGCAGTACTTC
. . TRBJ1-4 TRBV9 CASSPAPFLGETNEKLFF TGTGCCAGCAGCCCGGCCCCCTTCCTAGGGGAAACTAATGAAAAACTGTTTTTT
. . TRBJ2-1 TRBV7-7 CASSPGSHSSYNEQFF TGTGCTAGCAGCCCCGGGAGTCATAGCTCCTACAATGAGCAGTTCTTC
. . TRBJ1-5 TRBV24-1 CATSDPNYSNQPQHF TGTGCCACCAGTGACCCGAATTATAGCAATCAGCCCCAGCATTTT
. . TRBJ2-5 TRBV6-5 CASSPTGRETQYF TGTGCCAGCAGTCCAACGGGGAGAGAGACCCAGTACTTC
TRBD2 once TRBJ2-3 TRBV6-2/TRBV6-3 CASSPTRAGGGNTQYF TGTGCCAGCAGTCCCACCCGGGCGGGAGGAGGTAATACGCAGTATTTT
. . TRBJ2-3 TRBV29-1 CSVVAFVGGTQYF TGCAGCGTTGTTGCCTTTGTTGGCGGTACGCAGTATTTT
TRBD2 . TRBJ2-5 TRBV5-1 CASSPGLAGGPDRQETQYF TGCGCCAGCAGCCCTGGACTAGCGGGAGGGCCTGATCGGCAAGAGACCCAGTACTTC
. . TRBJ1-2 TRBV6-5 CASRGSRGYTF TGTGCCAGCAGAGGGAGCCGGGGCTACACCTTC
TRBD1 . TRBJ2-3 TRBV15 CATSNRQGTDTQYF TGTGCCACCAGCAACCGACAGGGTACAGATACGCAGTATTTT